This T cell receptor (beta chain) stems from a study of T cells in Graves' hyperthyroidism and ophthalmopathy. This clonotype was observed many times. The V gene's germline CDR1 is MNHNS and CDR2 SASEGT. V was clipped by 5 bases and J by 7 bases; unmatched bases: 9. The length of the CDR3 is 14 residues. Amplification targeted TCR beta CDR3 regions from RNA transcripts. A set of HTBI primers served as the primers for a first-round RT-PCR of the TCR CDR3. TCRdb re-called the multiplex PCR reads through MiXCR, storing one row per CDR3 protein. The repertoire includes 250,000 to 400,000 distinct CDR3 sequences, roughly an eighth of them detected once, and 30% to 40% sits in the top ten.

Sequencing used blood. This sequence originates from a middle-aged woman with Graves' ophthalmopathy. The rearrangement links TRBV6-1 to TRBJ2-7, with 9 bases fitting TRBD1. CDR3 sequence reads: CASSTGTGTREQYF. In nucleotides, the CDR3 is TGTGCCAGCAGTACCGGGACAGGGACGAGGGAGCAGTACTTC.